This TCR beta chain was sequenced in a study of cytomegalovirus exposure and HLA in healthy donors (dated by TCRdb to 2015 to 2018). With regard to the full study: An earlier analysis of roughly 500 of the donors reported approximately 260 Gb of sequence data and 117 million unique TCR beta sequences obtained from about 179 million T cells. In a later analysis, previously published TCR beta repertoires from several hundred donors were re-analyzed and high-resolution HLA genotyping was added so that TCR occurrence patterns could be studied. An early release covering around 630 HLA-typed donors comprised about 300 gigabases of sequencing data and tens of millions of unique TCR sequences. The T cell repertoires of some 700 subjects were profiled by immunosequencing and related to cytomegalovirus serostatus. Of the roughly 400 genotyped donors, 65% to 90% fell in the genetic ancestry cluster associated with self-reported Caucasian donors. In a later genetic analysis, genome-wide SNP genotypes for about 55% of the roughly 670 donors were used, and that subset was treated as a discovery cohort. To predict cytomegalovirus infection status, the study brought together high-throughput TCR immunosequencing, statistical association of individual TCRs with disease status, and machine learning. Donor age, sex, ethnicity and CMV serostatus were compiled alongside the repertoire data. The aim of the study was to test whether cataloging public T cell receptors could identify signatures of past pathogen exposure. An earlier analysis of several hundred of the donors applied high-throughput TCR beta sequencing to assess whether each TCR beta V gene segment acted as functional or pseudogenic. All discovery cohort repertoires had been generated on a single sequencing platform. The number of typed donors differed by locus: 629-630 for A, B, C, DRB1 and DQB1; 500 to 550 for DQA1; fewer than 610 for DPA1; and around 470 for DPB1. Five DR-DQ haplotypes were treated as single units for association and clustering because of strong linkage in the cohort. In the later analysis, no new phenotypic data were used to find candidate immune exposures; instead, reliance was placed on TCR beta sequences and their occurrence across donors. Along with the roughly 670-subject first cohort, a separate validation cohort of more than 90 different subjects was used. HLA typing covered class I and class II loci at four-digit resolution. On average, around 240,000 unique TCR beta nucleotide sequences were sequenced per donor among some 420 genotyped donors of the cohort, with roughly 19% of those sequences being non-productive.

Remarks on this clone: Its antigen is unknown. Base quality data are lacking; no much larger clone is found one base away.

The cohort consisted of 650 to 700 healthy bone marrow donors. At the time of sampling, all cohort members were nominally healthy, though unrecorded immune exposures were likely present. The donor tested CMV seronegative, placing the donor among the 352 seronegative members of the cohort. A peripheral blood sample was collected from each donor, and TCR beta sequencing was performed on peripheral blood mononuclear cells. The Qiagen DNeasy Blood Extraction Kit was used to extract genomic DNA from the blood cell samples. CDR1 and CDR2, looked up from the germline V gene, are SGHRS and YFSETQ. From the cysteine through the phenylalanine, the CDR3 covers 16 amino acids. Of the read, only the CDR3 DNA is kept; its 48 bases are in frame from base 1. Here V drops 3 bases and J drops 5 bases, and the junction holds 10 bases not matched to any gene. Library prep was done by the immunoSEQ multiplex PCR assay. For the multiplex PCR, a mixture combining 60 forward primers for TCR Vbeta segments and 13 reverse primers for TCR Jbeta segments was used. Amplification of the CDR3 region of rearranged TCR beta genes was performed with a multiplex PCR assay on genomic DNA. The Illumina HiSeq System was used to sequence the amplified TCR beta libraries as 87-base-pair reads. Turning to the authors' computational methods: A later analysis tallied some 79 million unique TCR beta chains across the 700 or so repertoires, and some 10 million of those chains were shared by two or more donors. To remove PCR and sequencing errors, raw reads were error-corrected and collapsed into unique sequences using a nearest-neighbor algorithm that merged closely related sequences. V, D and J gene segments were assigned by aligning CDR3 sequences to IMGT reference sequences. For a sequence to be retained, a match of at least six nucleotides was required to both a V gene segment and a J gene segment. Rearrangements were called productive when the CDR3 lacked stop codons and stayed in frame with V and J; all others were non-productive. CDR3 was defined according to IMGT convention as the region running from the second conserved V-encoded cysteine to the conserved J-encoded phenylalanine. In an earlier analysis of around 540 of the donors, sequences lacking an unambiguous match to a single V gene segment were excluded. In an earlier analysis of 587 of the donors, V segments were called functional above 56.7% productive rearrangements and were called segregating when the between-donor standard deviation exceeded 5%. A statistical classification framework was developed to diagnose cytomegalovirus status using the catalog of TCR beta chain sequences. In a later analysis, V and J genes were assigned by comparing TCR nucleotide sequences against IMGT/GENE-DB human TR gene sequences. In a later analysis, CDR3 sequences and most-parsimonious VDJ recombination scenarios were assigned using the TCRdist pipeline. A later analysis defined each TCR beta chain by its CDR3 amino acid sequence plus V-gene family, and excluded reads lacking a unique V-gene family. To address suspected cross-contamination and a sequencing artifact, a later analysis removed over 500 highly shared, low-generation-probability nucleotide sequences. In a later analysis, a clonal expansion index for each public chain was calculated from normalized within-repertoire ranks of inferred template counts. In a later analysis, generation probabilities were computed with a VDJ recombination model fitted to out-of-frame rearrangements, and the resulting probabilities were checked against IGoR. A later analysis scored TCR-TCR, TCR-HLA and TCR-CMV co-occurrence with hypergeometric tests, applying a repertoire-size bias correction to TCR pairs. False discovery rates were estimated in a later analysis by permuting HLA or CMV assignments 20 times. In a later analysis, co-occurring TCRs were grouped using DBSCAN, and TCRdist sequence similarity was added for clustering within HLA-allele-positive subsets. Co-occurrence clustering excluded repertoires with fewer than 30,000 or more than 120,000 public chains, plus five with anomalous nucleotide sharing. TCRdb took over this immuneACCESS table, retaining in-frame rearrangements with V and J assigned. Such tables are incomplete; in checked studies, under half of the missing clones stem from an unresolved V gene, and the remainder is unexplained. V, J and clone size are taken as reported in that table, and D and trimming were inferred from the DNA itself. In all, the sample holds 90,000 to 120,000 clones, and 70% to 80% of those were seen once. Roughly 2.3% of the sample goes to the ten largest clones.

Overall results and qualifications from the work: Several of the top co-occurrence clusters appeared to be linked to parvovirus B19, influenza, CMV and Epstein-Barr virus, according to a later analysis. Linkage disequilibrium might explain the correlated functional status among segregating V segments, but an unknown experimental factor could not be excluded. The study listed approximately 150 TCR beta chains as associated with cytomegalovirus. A further reported finding was that TCR beta sequences accurately predicted the HLA-A and HLA-B alleles for most subjects in the first cohort. HLA typing was unavailable for some donors at each locus, so association tests used only the typed subset. According to the authors, the approach could potentially be generalized to other disease states and immunological phenotypes. While some public TCRs were present in many individuals, most TCR sequences turned up only very rarely across donors. In this cohort, only TCR beta chains were sequenced, and detectable features were limited by the absence of alpha or paired-chain data. A group of highly shared sequence variants was considered likely to be a technical artifact of the sequencing pipeline. According to a later analysis, most CMV-associated TCR beta chains appeared to be HLA-restricted, and the HLA associations seemed to be driven largely by CMV exposure. A later analysis found that TCR association rates varied across HLA loci, with DRB1 alleles showing the most associated TCRs and HLA-C alleles the fewest. A few of the identified cytomegalovirus-associated TCR beta chains were confirmed in vitro to be specific for cytomegalovirus antigens. The presence/absence analyses assumed that sequencing depth was roughly uniform across donors, and that assumption may not be true. In an earlier analysis of fewer than 700 of the donors, most TCR beta V segments appeared in productive rearrangements about 90% or about 30% of the time, broadly matching IMGT annotations. According to a later genetic analysis, donors in an Asian-associated ancestry cluster had fewer N-insertions in productive TCRs than the approximately 650-donor mean. In both the original and validation cohorts, the classifier was reported to diagnose cytomegalovirus status with high specificity and sensitivity. In a later analysis, HLA-associated TCR beta chains showed more clonal expansion and lower generation probabilities than non-associated chains that were equally common. The 87-base-pair reads could not distinguish some IMGT-functional V segments, including TRBV6-2 and TRBV6-3, so those segments were excluded. V-gene and J-gene trimming of TCR beta chains was associated with a missense DCLRE1C variant in a later genetic analysis, and the association was replicated in an independent cohort. At a false discovery rate of 0.05, a later analysis linked 16,000 or so TCR beta sequences to specific HLA alleles. Because counts were too low, roughly 17 rarely observed V segments, including chromosome 9 orphons, were left out of the earlier analysis of some 600 of the donors. When HLA alleles, especially DR and DQ, strongly co-occurred, attributing TCR associations to individual alleles was difficult. Immune exposure information for the cohort was limited to CMV serostatus.

Sequenced: PBMCs. The rearranged segments are TRBV5-1 and TRBJ1-1; a stretch of 10 junction bases matches TRBD1. The sequence came from a man in his late teens or twenties in good health and CMV-seronegative. The CDR3 reads CASSYLWTGGRTEAFF. The sequence in DNA is TGCGCCAGCAGCTACTTGTGGACAGGGGGTCGTACTGAAGCTTTCTTT.